This T cell receptor beta chain emerged from a study of cytomegalovirus exposure and HLA in healthy donors. On the study more broadly: Roughly 180 million T cells yielded some 120 million unique TCR beta sequences in earlier analysis. Broader study findings: Earlier analysis found most TCR beta V segments productive about 90% or about 30% of the time. Later examination showed HLA-associated TCR beta chains had greater clonal expansion than equally common others. While the bulk of TCR sequences proved rare, some public TCRs turned up in many donors.

The PCR was carried out with 60 Vbeta primers and 13 Jbeta primers. Using immunoSEQ multiplex PCR, the repertoire was profiled, and TCRdb retains in-frame clones only, with some absent. The sample records tens of thousands of clones, roughly 82% being singletons. Concerning this clone itself: What it recognizes is unknown.

What was sequenced was PBMCs. The sequence was obtained from a man between 70 and 80 years old in good health and CMV-seropositive.

CDR3 sequence reads: CASSVLGQGDGYTF. The CDR3 DNA sequence: TGTGCCAGCAGTGTTCTTGGACAGGGGGATGGCTACACCTTC. The chain combines TRBV6-1 with TRBJ1-2, with 10 bases fitting TRBD1. Germline V gene lookup returns CDR1 MNHNS and CDR2 SASEGT. The CDR3 covers 14 residues. The V and J ends lost 4 bases and 6 bases, in that order; junction bases with no gene match: 5.